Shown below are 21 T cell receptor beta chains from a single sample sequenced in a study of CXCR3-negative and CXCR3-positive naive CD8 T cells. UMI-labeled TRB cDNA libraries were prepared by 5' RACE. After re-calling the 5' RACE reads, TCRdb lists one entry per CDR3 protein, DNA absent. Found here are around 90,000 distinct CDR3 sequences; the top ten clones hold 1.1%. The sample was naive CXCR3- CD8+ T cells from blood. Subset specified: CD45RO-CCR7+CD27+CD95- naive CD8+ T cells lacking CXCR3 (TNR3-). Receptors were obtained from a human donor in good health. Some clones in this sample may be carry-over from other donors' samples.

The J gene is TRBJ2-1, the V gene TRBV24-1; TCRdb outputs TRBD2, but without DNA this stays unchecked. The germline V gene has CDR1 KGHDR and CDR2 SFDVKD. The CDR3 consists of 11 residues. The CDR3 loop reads CATSRRNEQFF.

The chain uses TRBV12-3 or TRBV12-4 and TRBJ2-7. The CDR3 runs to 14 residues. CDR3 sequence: CASSPSVGPYEQYF.

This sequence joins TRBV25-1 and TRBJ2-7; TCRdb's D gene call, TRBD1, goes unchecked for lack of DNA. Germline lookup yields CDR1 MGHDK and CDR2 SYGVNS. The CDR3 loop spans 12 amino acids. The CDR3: CASSEGGYEQYF.

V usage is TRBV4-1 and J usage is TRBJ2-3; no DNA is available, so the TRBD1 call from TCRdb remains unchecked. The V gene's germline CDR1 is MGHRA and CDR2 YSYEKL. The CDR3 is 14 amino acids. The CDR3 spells CASSQVGGPDTQYF.

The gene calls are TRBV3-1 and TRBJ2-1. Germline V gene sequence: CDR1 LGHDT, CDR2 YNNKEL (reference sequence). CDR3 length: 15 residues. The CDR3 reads CASSQGRRVSNEQFF.

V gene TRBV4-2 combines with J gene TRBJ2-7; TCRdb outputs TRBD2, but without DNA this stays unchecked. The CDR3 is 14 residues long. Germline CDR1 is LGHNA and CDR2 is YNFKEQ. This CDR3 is CASSQGYEGNEQYF.

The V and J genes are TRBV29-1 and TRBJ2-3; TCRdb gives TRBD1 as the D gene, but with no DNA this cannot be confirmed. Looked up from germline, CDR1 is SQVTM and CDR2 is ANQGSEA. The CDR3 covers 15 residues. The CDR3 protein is CSVAGTFEGTDTQYF.

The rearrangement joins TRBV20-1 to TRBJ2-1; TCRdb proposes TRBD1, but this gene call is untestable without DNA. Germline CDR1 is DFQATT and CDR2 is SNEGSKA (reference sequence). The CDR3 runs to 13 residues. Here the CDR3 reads CSARRGPYNEQFF.

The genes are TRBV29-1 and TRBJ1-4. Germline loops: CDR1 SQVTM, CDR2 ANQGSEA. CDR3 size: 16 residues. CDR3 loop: CSVIASGSATNEKLFF.

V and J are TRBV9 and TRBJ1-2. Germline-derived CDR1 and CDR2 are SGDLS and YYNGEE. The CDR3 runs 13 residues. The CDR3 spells CASSVDEGYGYTF.

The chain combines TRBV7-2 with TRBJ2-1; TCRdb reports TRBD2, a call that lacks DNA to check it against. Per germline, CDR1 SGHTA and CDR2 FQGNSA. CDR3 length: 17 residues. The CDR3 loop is CASSPGTSGGPYNEQFF.

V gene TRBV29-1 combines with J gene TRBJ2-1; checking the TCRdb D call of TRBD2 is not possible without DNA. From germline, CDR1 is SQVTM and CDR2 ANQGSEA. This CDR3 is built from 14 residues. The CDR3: CSVGIAGVSDEQFF.

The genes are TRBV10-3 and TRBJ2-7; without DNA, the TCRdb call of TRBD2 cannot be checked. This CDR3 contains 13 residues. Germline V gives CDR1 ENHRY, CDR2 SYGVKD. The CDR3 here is CAISESALREQYF.

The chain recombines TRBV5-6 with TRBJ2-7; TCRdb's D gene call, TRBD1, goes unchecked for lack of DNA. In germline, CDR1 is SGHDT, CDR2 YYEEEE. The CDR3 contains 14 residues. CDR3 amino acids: CASRMNRGPYEQYF.

This CDR3 is CAWSEGFGQGAEEQYF. The V gene is TRBV30, the J gene TRBJ2-7; the D gene TCRdb calls, TRBD1, cannot be checked with no DNA. The germline V gene encodes CDR1 GTSNPN and CDR2 SVGIG (reference sequence). The CDR3 has 16 amino acids.

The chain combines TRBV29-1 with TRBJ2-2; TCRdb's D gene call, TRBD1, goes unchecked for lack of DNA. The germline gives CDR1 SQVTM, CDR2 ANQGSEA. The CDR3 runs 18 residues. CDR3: CSVEDWDRGSSNTGELFF.

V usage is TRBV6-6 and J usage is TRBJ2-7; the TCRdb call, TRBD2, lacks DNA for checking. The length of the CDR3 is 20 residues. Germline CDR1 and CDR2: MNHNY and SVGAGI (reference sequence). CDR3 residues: CASSYSPGLAGAILTYEQYF.

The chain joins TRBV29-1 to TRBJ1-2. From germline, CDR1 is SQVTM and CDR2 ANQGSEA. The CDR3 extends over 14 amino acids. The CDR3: CSVAGEGQNYGYTF.

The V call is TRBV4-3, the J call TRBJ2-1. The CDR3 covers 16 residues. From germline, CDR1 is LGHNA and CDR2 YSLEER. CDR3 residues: CASGQESLGSYNEQFF.

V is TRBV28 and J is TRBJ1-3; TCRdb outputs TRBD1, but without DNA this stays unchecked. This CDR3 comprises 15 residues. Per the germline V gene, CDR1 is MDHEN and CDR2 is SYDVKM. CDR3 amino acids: CASSFGIFSGNTIYF.

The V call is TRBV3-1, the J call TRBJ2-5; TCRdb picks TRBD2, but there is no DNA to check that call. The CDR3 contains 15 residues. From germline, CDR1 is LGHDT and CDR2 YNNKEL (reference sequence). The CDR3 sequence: CASSSISGGGETQYF.